These 20 T cell receptor beta chains were sequenced from one sample in a study of T cells in Graves' hyperthyroidism and ophthalmopathy. TCR beta CDR3 sequences were amplified from RNA transcripts. RT-PCR in the first round (using the HTBI primer set) targeted the TCR CDR3. In TCRdb, the multiplex PCR reads were re-called with MiXCR into one record per CDR3 protein. The sample gives a few hundred thousand distinct CDR3 sequences, 18% of which show up once; about 49% is in the top ten. Sequenced sample: blood. The receptors derive from a woman aged 45-59 years with Graves' hyperthyroidism.

This clonotype occurred a few times. This chain uses TRBV24-1 with TRBJ1-2, with D maybe TRBD1 (6 bases). CDR3 size: 14 residues. V dropped 3 bases and J dropped 4 bases, with 11 bases sitting between them. From germline, CDR1 is KGHDR and CDR2 SFDVKD. The CDR3 DNA follows: TGTGCCACCAGTGATGTGCAGGGGTCCTATGGCTACACCTTC. It codes for CATSDVQGSYGYTF.

The chain carries TRBV4-1 and TRBJ1-2; D ambiguous. In germline, CDR1 is MGHRA, CDR2 YSYEKL. The CDR3 consists of 12 residues. Trimming cost V 5 bases and J 4 bases, with 8 bases left between them. As DNA, the CDR3 is TGCGCCAGCAGCGGACGGTCCTATGGCTACACCTTC. This sequence encodes CASSGRSYGYTF.

Concerning this clonotype: At one end the junction does not follow the germline gene, possibly because of a read error. This rearrangement joins TRBV7-3 to TRBJ2-7; 9 nucleotides match TRBD1. The CDR3 extends over 15 amino acids. The germline V gene encodes CDR1 SGHTA and CDR2 FQGTGA. The CDR3 is CASSHRGLPTDEQYF. CDR3 DNA: TGCGCCAGCAGCCACAGGGGGCTCCCCACTGACGAGCAGTACTTC.

The J gene is TRBJ2-1, the V gene TRBV20-1; the D is unclear. Germline V gene lookup returns CDR1 DFQATT and CDR2 SNEGSKA (reference sequence). Between the trimmed V and J ends, which lost 4 bases and 5 bases, there was a span of 6 bases. The CDR3 is 11 amino acids. The CDR3 DNA sequence: TGCAGTGCTACTGGTGACAATGAGCAGTTCTTC. Translation: CSATGDNEQFF.

With regard to this clonotype: The junction departs from the called germline gene at one end, perhaps through a read error. The J gene is TRBJ2-1, the V gene TRBV2; D ambiguous. Germline CDR1 reads SNHLY; CDR2 reads FYNNEI. CDR3 size: 14 residues. CDR3 in amino acids: CASREPGLGNEQFF. The CDR3 region has the DNA TGTGCCAGCCGTGAGCCGGGTTTGGGCAATGAGCAGTTCTTC.

This clonotype appeared a few times. Just one base apart from a much larger clone, this may be a read error. The rearrangement uses TRBV27 and TRBJ1-5; D is unclear. The CDR3 is 13 amino acids. V shed 6 bases and J shed 3 bases, with 9 bases lying between them. The germline V gene has CDR1 MNHEY and CDR2 SMNVEV (reference sequence). The CDR3 DNA reads TGTGCCAGCAGCTTAAGGGACAATCAGCCCCAGCATTTT. It is translated as CASSLRDNQPQHF.

This clonotype was recorded many times. The chain employs TRBV6-1 and TRBJ1-1; 10 positions agree with TRBD1. V shed 7 bases, J shed 5 bases, and the junction held 4 bases outside the gene matches. Germline V lookup: CDR1 MNHNS, CDR2 SASEGT. The CDR3 runs to 13 residues. The CDR3, as DNA: TGTGCCAGCAAAGGGACAGGGGTTACTGAAGCTTTCTTT. The encoded protein is CASKGTGVTEAFF.

Note on this clonotype: The junction departs from germline at one end; a sequencing error may be responsible. This chain joins TRBV4-1 and TRBJ1-1; TRBD1 matches at 8 bases. This CDR3 has 18 amino acids. Germline values: CDR1 MGHRA, CDR2 YSYEKL. The CDR3 coding sequence is TGTGCCAGCAGCTTGGCCGGGGGCAGGGGGCAAGTGAACACTGAAGCTTTCTTT. Amino acid sequence: CASSLAGGRGQVNTEAFF.

This clonotype was found many times. The rearrangement links TRBV2 to TRBJ2-2, with 9 bases lining up with TRBD2. The length of the CDR3 is 15 residues. V shed 5 bases, J shed 6 bases, and the junction held 7 bases outside the gene matches. The germline CDR1 and CDR2 sequences are SNHLY and FYNNEI. CDR3 DNA: TGTGCCAGCAGTTCCGGACTAGCGAAGCCCGGGGAGCTGTTTTTT. Its translation: CASSSGLAKPGELFF. Using reference TRBV2 and TRBJ2-2 for the parts outside the CDR3, the full variable domain is EPEVTQTPSHQVTQMGQEVILRCVPISNHLYFYWYRQILGQKVEFLVSFYNNEISEKSEIFDDQFSVERPDGSNFTLKIRSTKLEDSAMYFCASSSGLAKPGELFFGEGSRLTVL.

This clonotype was counted ten times or more. This chain connects TRBV10-3 to TRBJ1-5; unclear D gene. V lost 6 bases to trimming and J lost 3 bases, with 9 bases between them. The CDR3 is 13 residues long. The germline V gene encodes CDR1 ENHRY and CDR2 SYGVKD. DNA of the CDR3: TGTGCCATCAGGAAGGATCTCAATCAGCCCCAGCATTTT. It specifies CAIRKDLNQPQHF.

In this sample, this clonotype turned up once. The chain combines TRBV19 with TRBJ2-1; 7 nucleotides match TRBD2. Trimming at V came to 6 bases and at J to 8 bases, leaving 4 bases not matched to a gene. CDR1 is LNHDA, CDR2 SQIVND, per germline (reference sequence). The CDR3 covers 12 residues. The CDR3 DNA reads TGTGCCAGTAGGCAGCGGGGAGATGAGCAGTTCTTC. Its translation: CASRQRGDEQFF.

This clonotype has a count of ten or more. The chain is built from TRBV6-2 or TRBV6-3 and TRBJ2-3; D perhaps matches TRBD2 (7 bases). V was clipped by 6 bases and J by 1 base, with 14 bases between them. Germline-derived CDR1 and CDR2 are MNHEY and SVGEGT. The CDR3 has 15 amino acids. Here the CDR3 DNA reads TGTGCCAGCAGACGCCGGGGGGCCGGCACAGATACGCAGTATTTT. Amino acid sequence: CASRRRGAGTDTQYF.

This rearrangement joins TRBV5-1 to TRBJ2-7, with D unresolved. The V end was cut by 7 bases, the J end by 4 bases, with 6 bases between. CDR1 SGHRS and CDR2 YFSETQ come from the germline V gene. The CDR3 consists of 10 residues. The CDR3, as DNA: TGCGCCAGCCTCTTTTACGAGCAGTACGTC. As protein: CASLFYEQYV.

V gene TRBV19 combines with J gene TRBJ2-2; TRBD2 matches 7 bases. The CDR3 length is 14 residues. CDR1 is LNHDA, CDR2 SQIVND, per germline (reference sequence). The V gene end was trimmed by 6 bases and the J gene end by 4 bases; junction bases not matched to a gene: 5. This CDR3 reads CASSAREGTGELFF. CDR3 DNA sequence: TGTGCCAGTAGCGCCAGGGAGGGCACCGGGGAGCTGTTTTTT. Using reference TRBV19 and TRBJ2-2 for the parts outside the CDR3, the full variable domain is DGGITQSPKYLFRKEGQNVTLSCEQNLNHDAMYWYRQDPGQGLRLIYYSQIVNDFQKGDIAEGYSVSREKKESFPLTVTSAQKNPTAFYLCASSAREGTGELFFGEGSRLTVL.

DNA for the CDR3: TGTGCCAGCAGCTTAGAGAGGCCGAGTACCCAAGAGACCCAGTACTTC. Amino acids: CASSLERPSTQETQYF. This chain links TRBV11-2 with TRBJ2-5; D call uncertain. CDR3 length equals 16 residues. Between the trimmed V and J ends, which lost 0 bases and 1 base, there was a span of 12 bases. Germline V gene data show CDR1 as SGHAT and CDR2 as FQNNGV. The complete variable domain, with remaining parts taken from reference TRBV11-2 and TRBJ2-5, reads EAGVAQSPRYKIIEKRQSVAFWCNPISGHATLYWYQQILGQGPKLLIQFQNNGVVDDSQLPKDRFSAERLKGVDSTLKIQPAKLEDSAVYLCASSLERPSTQETQYFGPGTRLLVL.

The chain carries TRBV29-1 and TRBJ1-1, with 8 bases matching TRBD1. The trim removed 4 bases at V and 3 bases at J, leaving 10 bases unmatched. This CDR3 region has 15 residues. Germline V gene data show CDR1 as SQVTM and CDR2 as ANQGSEA. For the CDR3, the DNA is TGCAGCGTTGGAGATGAGACGACAGGGGACACTGAAGCTTTCTTT. Translated: CSVGDETTGDTEAFF.

This chain links TRBV20-1 with TRBJ2-1, with TRBD2 matching 9 bases. The CDR3 is 18 amino acids. Per germline, CDR1 DFQATT and CDR2 SNEGSKA (reference sequence). V dropped 1 base and J dropped 0; count of bases not matched to a gene: 10. The CDR3 here is CSARGRGSGSHSYNEQFF. As DNA, the CDR3 is TGCAGTGCTAGAGGCCGGGGTAGCGGGAGCCACTCCTACAATGAGCAGTTCTTC.

In this sample, this clonotype turned up many times. V usage is TRBV30 and J usage is TRBJ1-4; 10 nucleotides align to TRBD1. The V gene end was trimmed by 5 bases and the J gene end by 8 bases; junction bases not matched to a gene: 8. Germline V gene lookup returns CDR1 GTSNPN and CDR2 SVGIG (reference sequence). The CDR3 has 14 amino acids. As DNA, the CDR3 is TGTGCCTGGGGGCCCGGGACAGGGGCGGAAAAACTGTTTTTT. Translated: CAWGPGTGAEKLFF.

The chain combines TRBV15 with TRBJ2-5; a possible D gene is TRBD2 (5 bases). The CDR3 contains 15 residues. Germline assignment: CDR1 LNHNV and CDR2 YYDKDF (reference sequence). V lost 1 base to trimming and J lost 4 bases, with 13 bases between them. This chain's CDR3 is CATSRVLGEGETQYF. The CDR3 DNA reads TGTGCCACCAGCAGAGTTTTAGGAGAGGGAGAGACCCAGTACTTC.

This clonotype was recorded a few times. The chain couples TRBV20-1 to TRBJ1-1, with D perhaps TRBD1 (5 bases). The germline V and J ends were trimmed by 5 bases and 5 bases, with 15 bases remaining between them. Germline V gene sequence: CDR1 DFQATT, CDR2 SNEGSKA (reference sequence). The CDR3 covers 13 residues. In DNA, the CDR3 is TGCAGTGCTCCCCCCCCTGGGGGGACTGAAGCTTTCTTT. It codes for CSAPPPGGTEAFF.